What follows describes a single T cell receptor beta chain. Antigen specificity is unknown. The data belong to a study of persistence of HIV-infected CD4 T cells. Germline V CDR1 and CDR2: SNHLY, FYNNEI. The CDR3 totals 12 residues. The V gene lost 3 bases and the J gene lost 5 bases, with 7 bases spanning the gap. The stimulus was an HIV-1 Gag 15-mer peptide pool, around 1.1 ug/peptide/mL. CD40L-negative CD69-negative CD45RO-high memory CD4+ T cells were sorted as populations depleted of antigen-responding cells. Suppressive ART was started during chronic HIV-1 infection in these adults. For at least 4 years, plasma HIV-1 RNA was undetectable (<50 copies/mL). Inclusion required CMV-positive serology and CD4+ counts above 400 cells/uL. The immunoSEQ assay was version 4, run in survey mode. Only in-frame clones appear in the TCRdb table, and some are missing; sequencing was by immunoSEQ multiplex PCR. The sample lists 30,000 to 35,000 clones; approximately 80% were seen once.

Sequenced material: CD4+ T cells sorted from PBMCs after 18-hour stimulation, taken from a patient who received antiretroviral therapy. This clonotype was sampled from an adult woman with HIV who was CMV-seropositive. The chain is built from TRBV2 and TRBJ1-2; TRBD1 is a possible D gene (6 bases). This CDR3 reads CASSDRGYGYTF. The CDR3 nucleotides are TGTGCCAGCAGTGACAGGGGATATGGCTACACCTTC.